This T cell receptor beta chain was sequenced in a study of immunodeficiency (dated by TCRdb to between 2019 and 2020). With regard to the full study: The repertoires were analyzed to search for VDJ recombination defects and oligoclonality. The study at large found these results: Severe oligoclonality, as judged by top-100 and total clonotype frequencies, was observed in patient CD8+ T cells but not in patient CD4+ T cells. CD4+ T cell V-J pairing and productive entropy appeared similar between patients and controls. In the entropy comparisons of patients versus healthy controls, patients were shown as n=3 (open circles), and an effect on thymic development was only suggested as possible.

Before TCR sequencing, CD3+CD4+ T cells were sorted out of fresh PBMCs. With respect to this clone: Its target antigen remains unknown. Qualities for individual bases were not recorded, and no much larger clone is one base off.

Genomic DNA was extracted using the QIAamp DNA Blood Mini Kit and was submitted for immunoSEQ repertoire analysis. Multiplex PCR was used to amplify CDR3 regions from a standard amount of genomic DNA template. PCR products were sequenced on an Illumina platform. The authors' analysis ran thus. Sequences were mapped to a reference, using V, D and J gene definitions from IMGT. To eliminate PCR and sequencing errors, a nearest-neighbor clustering algorithm combined closely related sequences. V, D and J usage in productive unique and total sequences was analyzed using ImmunoSEQ Analyzer tools and R version 3.6.1. This is the immuneACCESS table as TCRdb keeps it, with only in-frame sequences that have V and J called. A part of the clones is gone; compared with another copy, unresolved V genes explain less than half, and the rest is unexplained. The DNA gave D and trimming, while V, J and clone size come from that table. The sample has a few thousand clones on record, around 90% of them singletons. Of the sample, roughly 4.5% is held by the ten largest clones.

The CDR3 sequence holds 16 residues, the cysteine and phenylalanine included. Only the CDR3 DNA stays, 48 bases, in frame from base 1. The V and J ends are trimmed by 0 bases and 4 bases, leaving 15 bases between them. CDR1 and CDR2, per the germline V gene, are MNHEY and SVGAGI. The sequencing input was CD4+ T cells from blood. The sequence was collected from a human donor in good health. Recombination connected TRBV6-5 to TRBJ2-5, with the D segment possibly TRBD1 or TRBD2, each aligning over 7 bases. The DNA sequence follows: TGTGCCAGCAGTTACTCCGGCAGGGGGGAGGGAGAGACCCAGTACTTC. The encoded protein is CASSYSGRGEGETQYF.